The TCR beta chain described here comes from a study of T-cell memory formation after mild COVID-19. Background on the study: TCR clusters showed largely donor specificity. Overall study results and limits: In pre-infection memory, a portion of responding clones appeared, which suggested that cross-reactive memory joined. Those CD4+ clones that contracted were mainly in CM and EM (CD8+ ones in EMRA).

The germline V gene has CDR1 DFQATT and CDR2 SNEGSKA (reference sequence). V dropped 1 base and J dropped 5 bases, with 9 bases sitting between them. This CDR3 spans 12 amino acids. Notes on this clonotype: The antigen remains unidentified.

TCRdb re-called the 5' RACE reads with MiXCR, one entry per CDR3 protein. The repertoire consists of 90,000 to 120,000 distinct CDR3 sequences, with about an eighth occurring once and the leading ten covering less than 40%. The sample comprised PBMCs or a T cell subset sorted from them (not recorded which). The chain is built from TRBV20-1 and TRBJ2-7; the D gene is possibly TRBD2 (6 bases). This TCR came from a man between 18 and 29 years old who had mild COVID-19 (a few samples of this study predate the infection). Cell type and time point are not known. The CDR3 coding sequence is TGCAGTGCTAGAGGGGCGGGGAACGAGCAGTACTTC. Its protein product is CSARGAGNEQYF.